The 17 T cell receptor beta chains in this list originate from one sample, sequenced in a study of T cells after yellow fever vaccination. TCRdb analysed the 5' RACE reads with MiXCR anew, one entry per CDR3 protein. The table shows about 63,000 distinct CDR3 sequences, with 7.4% occurring only once. Sequences were derived from CD8+ T cells sorted from PBMCs, sampled 15 days after the yellow fever booster vaccination. These receptors originate from a man younger than 45 who received the YFV17D yellow fever vaccine.

This clonotype was found many times. This chain uses TRBV20-1 with TRBJ2-1; 7 nucleotides align to TRBD1. V was clipped by 6 bases and J by 5 bases; unmatched bases: 4. Germline V gene sequence: CDR1 DFQATT, CDR2 SNEGSKA (reference sequence). The CDR3 totals 12 residues. The CDR3: CSATGTDNEQFF. As DNA, the CDR3 is TGCAGTGCAACCGGGACAGACAATGAGCAGTTCTTC.

Many counts were recorded for this clonotype. The rearrangement links TRBV6-5 to TRBJ1-5; D is undetermined. V lost 8 bases and J lost 7, with 18 bases in between. The CDR3 is 14 residues long. Germline values: CDR1 MNHEY, CDR2 SVGAGI. CDR3 DNA: TGTGCCAGCGTCACGGAATTTGAGACGCAGCCCCAGCATTTT. Its protein product is CASVTEFETQPQHF.

This clonotype was counted many times. V usage is TRBV7-9 and J usage is TRBJ2-5; D is unresolved. This CDR3 is 14 amino acids long. Germline values: CDR1 SEHNR, CDR2 FQNEAQ (reference sequence). V was trimmed by 5 bases and J by 5 bases, leaving 15 bases between them. The CDR3 here is CASSLRTARETQYF. Here the CDR3 DNA reads TGTGCCAGCAGCCTCCGGACGGCGAGGGAGACCCAGTACTTC.

This clonotype was observed many times. The rearrangement uses TRBV4-3 and TRBJ2-4; possible D gene TRBD1, 5 bases. The V gene lost 4 bases and the J gene lost 0 bases, with 10 bases spanning the gap. The CDR3 spans 15 residues. Germline values: CDR1 LGHNA, CDR2 YSLEER. The chain's CDR3 is CASSLSTVAKNIQYF. The DNA of the CDR3 is TGCGCCAGCAGCCTTTCGACAGTAGCCAAAAACATTCAGTACTTC.

The chain combines TRBV9 with TRBJ2-1, with 9 bases that match TRBD1. V was pared by 4 bases and J by 7 bases, with 12 bases of the junction left unmatched. The germline V gene has CDR1 SGDLS and CDR2 YYNGEE. CDR3 length: 16 amino acids. The chain's CDR3 is CASSPSLMDRGNEQFF. The CDR3 DNA sequence: TGTGCCAGCAGCCCGAGTCTAATGGACAGGGGTAATGAGCAGTTCTTC. The full variable domain, with the rest looked up from reference TRBV9 and TRBJ2-1, is DSGVTQTPKHLITATGQRVTLRCSPRSGDLSVYWYQQSLDQGLQFLIQYYNGEERAKGNILERFSAQQFPDLHSELNLSSLELGDSALYFCASSPSLMDRGNEQFFGPGTRLTVL.

This clonotype was seen at least ten times. The rearrangement links TRBV21-1 to TRBJ2-5. TRBV21-1 constitutes a pseudogene. The CDR3 spans 13 residues. CDR3 sequence reads: CASSIFQWETQYF. DNA for the CDR3: TGTGCCAGCAGCATCTTCCAGTGGGAGACCCAGTACTTC.

The sample holds many counts of this clonotype. The chain employs TRBV7-2 and TRBJ2-2, with 8 bases that match TRBD1. The CDR3 contains 14 residues. Germline lookup yields CDR1 SGHTA and CDR2 FQGNSA. Trimming cost V 4 bases and J 6 bases; bases outside gene matches: 4. The CDR3: CASSSGQVPGELFF. The CDR3 DNA is TGTGCCAGCAGCTCGGGACAGGTTCCCGGGGAGCTGTTTTTT.

A few counts support this clonotype. The rearrangement joins TRBV6-1 to TRBJ2-2; 7 positions agree with TRBD1. This CDR3 has 14 residues. Germline V gives CDR1 MNHNS, CDR2 SASEGT. The V and J ends lost 6 bases and 4 bases, in that order; junction bases with no gene match: 5. Here the CDR3 DNA reads TGTGCCAGCAGAAAGACAGGGACCACCGGGGAGCTGTTTTTT. This translates into CASRKTGTTGELFF.

In regard to this clonotype: A single base separates this from a much larger clone, so it may be a read error. The V and J genes are TRBV27 and TRBJ1-6; no clear D. Looked up from germline, CDR1 is MNHEY and CDR2 is SMNVEV (reference sequence). There are 16 residues in the CDR3. CDR3 bases: TGTGCCAGCAGTCAGGTGACTAGCACCTATAATTCACACCTCCACTTT. The encoded protein is CASSQVTSTYNSHLHF.

This clonotype has a handful of counts. CDR3 amino acids: CASSYGQDGDTQYF. The CDR3 DNA reads TGTGCCAGCAGCTATGGACAGGACGGAGATACGCAGTATTTT. V and J are TRBV7-6 and TRBJ2-3, with 7 bases lining up with TRBD1. The germline V gene encodes CDR1 SGHVS and CDR2 FNYEAQ. The CDR3 has 14 residues. V was pared by 4 bases and J by 5 bases, with 6 bases of the junction left unmatched.

This clonotype was seen ten or more times. The chain combines TRBV30 with TRBJ2-7; D ambiguous. There are 13 residues in the CDR3. Trimming removed 0 bases from V and 5 bases from J, with 11 bases in between. Germline CDR1 and CDR2: GTSNPN and SVGIG (reference sequence). CDR3 loop: CAWSVGLANEQYF. In DNA, the CDR3 is TGTGCCTGGAGTGTAGGGCTTGCGAACGAGCAGTACTTC.

This clonotype was recorded many times. The rearrangement joins TRBV12-3 or TRBV12-4 to TRBJ2-3, with D perhaps matching TRBD2 (5 bases). Trimming pared 2 bases from V and 1 base from J, leaving 16 bases between. This CDR3 contains 17 residues. The CDR3 region is CASSLYPEDLGTDTQYF. Written as DNA, the CDR3 is TGTGCCAGCAGTTTATACCCAGAGGACTTAGGCACAGATACGCAGTATTTT.

In this sample, this clonotype turned up a few times. The V call is TRBV5-6, the J call TRBJ1-2; D gene uncertain. The CDR3 is 15 amino acids. Germline V CDR1 and CDR2: SGHDT, YYEEEE. The ends were cut back, 4 bases at V and 13 bases at J, with 26 bases in the middle. This chain's CDR3 is CASSRAVVDEPSGTF. The CDR3 DNA follows: TGTGCCAGCAGCCGTGCCGTAGTGGACGAACCGTCGGGCACCTTC.

This clonotype was seen many times. V is TRBV3-1 and J is TRBJ2-7; 10 bases map to TRBD1. J was trimmed by 5 bases and V by 1 base; bases with no gene match: 5. The CDR3 covers 15 residues. CDR1 LGHDT and CDR2 YNNKEL come from the germline V gene (reference sequence). CDR3 bases: TGTGCCAGCAGCCAAGGGGACAGGGGAATCCACGAGCAGTACTTC. Translated, it gives CASSQGDRGIHEQYF.

This clonotype was counted many times. This chain uses TRBV12-3 or TRBV12-4 with TRBJ2-4, with 9 bases that match TRBD1. Unmatched junction bases numbered 16, after V lost 4 bases and J lost 0 bases. The CDR3 has 20 residues. The CDR3 sequence is CASSSVPGQGLTLAKNIQYF. CDR3 bases: TGTGCCAGCAGTTCGGTCCCGGGACAGGGATTAACTCTAGCCAAAAACATTCAGTACTTC.

This clonotype showed up many times. The gene calls are TRBV6-2 or TRBV6-3 and TRBJ2-7; 11 positions agree with TRBD1. Unmatched junction bases numbered 9, after V lost 2 bases and J lost 6 bases. The CDR3 sequence is 16 residues long. The germline V gene has CDR1 MNHEY and CDR2 SVGEGT. The chain's CDR3 is CASSYARDRGSVEQYF. The CDR3 DNA follows: TGTGCCAGCAGTTACGCCCGGGACAGGGGGTCAGTCGAGCAGTACTTC.

This clonotype has ten or more counts. V usage is TRBV3-1 and J usage is TRBJ2-7, with 7 bases that match TRBD2. The CDR3 length is 15 residues. Germline V gives CDR1 LGHDT, CDR2 YNNKEL (reference sequence). Unmatched junction bases numbered 4, after V lost 2 bases and J lost 0 bases. The CDR3 DNA reads TGTGCCAGCAGCCAAACCGGGACTAACTCCTACGAGCAGTACTTC. This gives the protein CASSQTGTNSYEQYF.